This entry concerns a single TCR beta chain. This sample was taken from a study of control samples from healthy donors and cancer patients. Measured with immunoSEQ multiplex PCR; TCRdb has only the in-frame clones, and not every one. The data contain 150,000 to 200,000 clones, just over 90% of them singletons. The CDR3 consists of 16 residues. V gave up 3 bases and J gave up 6 bases, with 18 bases separating them. Germline V gene sequence: CDR1 MGHRA, CDR2 YSYEKL. Sequencing input: blood. The V gene is TRBV4-1, the J gene TRBJ1-3; maybe TRBD1 (6 bases). The receptor was derived from a man aged 30 to 45 in good health. CDR3 in DNA: TGCGCCAGCAGCCAGGAATTTGGACAGTTAATAAACACCATATATTTT. This encodes CASSQEFGQLINTIYF.